These 17 T cell receptor beta chains were sequenced from one sample in a study of T cells in Graves' hyperthyroidism and ophthalmopathy. The TCR beta CDR3 regions underwent amplification using RNA transcripts as the source. Carried out on the TCR CDR3, a first-round RT-PCR used the HTBI primer set. Using its own MiXCR run on the multiplex PCR reads, TCRdb lists one record per CDR3 protein. Of around 350,000 distinct CDR3 sequences in the sample, approximately 25% were seen once. The sequenced sample consisted of blood. Receptor source: a man in his fifties with Graves' hyperthyroidism.

V gene TRBV5-1 combines with J gene TRBJ1-6, with no clear D. V gave up 0 bases and J gave up 7 bases, with 5 bases separating them. This CDR3 has 13 amino acids. CDR1 and CDR2 (germline): SGHRS, YFSETQ. CDR3 in DNA: TGCGCCAGCAGCTTGGAGAGGAATTCACCCCTCCACTTT. Protein product: CASSLERNSPLHF.

This clonotype has a count of ten or more. The chain carries TRBV12-3 or TRBV12-4 and TRBJ1-3; 7 nucleotides agree with TRBD1. The CDR3 covers 14 residues. V gave up 6 bases and J gave up 4 bases; unmatched junction bases: 6. CDR3 sequence: CASRPPGQGNTIYF. The CDR3 DNA reads TGTGCCAGCAGGCCTCCGGGACAGGGAAACACCATATATTTT.

The V call is TRBV9, the J call TRBJ1-1; TRBD1 is a possible D gene (5 bases). The V end lost 0 bases, the J end lost 5 bases, and 11 bases lay between the germline ends. The CDR3 consists of 14 residues. CDR1 SGDLS and CDR2 YYNGEE come from the germline V gene. The CDR3 loop is CASSVERGPTEAFF. DNA for the CDR3: TGTGCCAGCAGCGTAGAGCGGGGCCCAACTGAAGCTTTCTTT. Full variable domain (missing parts from reference TRBV9 and TRBJ1-1): DSGVTQTPKHLITATGQRVTLRCSPRSGDLSVYWYQQSLDQGLQFLIQYYNGEERAKGNILERFSAQQFPDLHSELNLSSLELGDSALYFCASSVERGPTEAFFGQGTRLTVV.

In this sample, this clonotype turned up a few times. CDR3 amino acids: CASSFRASGNYEQYF. CDR3 nucleotide sequence: TGTGCCAGCAGCTTTAGGGCAAGCGGGAACTACGAGCAGTACTTC. The rearrangement uses TRBV7-6 and TRBJ2-7; 7 bases align to TRBD2. The CDR3 is 15 amino acids. Germline V gives CDR1 SGHVS, CDR2 FNYEAQ. The junction had 8 bases not matched to a gene; V was cut back by 3 bases and J by 3 bases.

The chain uses TRBV11-2 and TRBJ2-4; D unresolved. Trimming stripped 2 bases from V and 0 bases from J, with 17 bases between. The length of the CDR3 is 18 residues. The germline V gene encodes CDR1 SGHAT and CDR2 FQNNGV. The CDR3 is CASSLIGRGFSAKNIQYF. In nucleotides, the CDR3 is TGTGCCAGCAGCTTAATAGGAAGAGGCTTTTCAGCCAAAAACATTCAGTACTTC.

The gene calls are TRBV6-1 and TRBJ2-2; TRBD2 matches 9 bases. Germline V CDR1 and CDR2: MNHNS, SASEGT. J gave up 7 bases and V 11 bases, and 14 bases lay outside the gene matches. This CDR3 has 15 residues. This CDR3 is CAGTTVAGANGELFF. In DNA, the CDR3 is TGTGCCGGTACTACGGTAGCGGGAGCTAACGGGGAGCTGTTTTTT.

The chain combines TRBV12-3 or TRBV12-4 with TRBJ2-1; 7 positions match TRBD2. The J segment lost 7 bases and the V segment lost 7 bases, leaving 13 bases of the junction unmatched. The CDR3 has 15 residues. CDR3 sequence: CASNFGLVGGNEQFF. The CDR3 nucleotides read TGTGCCAGCAACTTCGGACTAGTGGGAGGGAATGAGCAGTTCTTC.

This CDR3 reads CASSIGTRPEKLFF. The DNA of the CDR3 is TGTGCCAGCAGTATTGGGACAAGGCCCGAAAAACTGTTTTTT. This chain joins TRBV27 and TRBJ1-4, with D possibly being TRBD1 (6 bases). Deletions cut 5 bases from V and 8 bases from J, with 15 bases between. Germline lookup yields CDR1 MNHEY and CDR2 SMNVEV (reference sequence). The CDR3 is 14 amino acids.

About this clonotype: A much larger clonotype is one base distant, so this may be a read error. V is TRBV3-1 and J is TRBJ2-3; 12 positions agree with TRBD2. Germline CDR1 reads LGHDT; CDR2 reads YNNKEL (reference sequence). J gave up 6 bases and V 1 base, and 5 bases lay outside the gene matches. The CDR3 consists of 16 residues. CDR3 bases: TGTGCCAGCAGCCAAGCGCTAGCGGGAGGGCCCGATACGCAGTATTTT. Protein sequence: CASSQALAGGPDTQYF.

The chain links TRBV12-3 or TRBV12-4 to TRBJ2-1, with 9 bases identical to TRBD2. The CDR3 runs 15 residues. The junction had 8 bases not matched to a gene; V was cut back by 5 bases and J by 6 bases. For the CDR3, the DNA is TGTGCCAGCAGTACGCCGGGACTAGCTGCCAATGAGCAGTTCTTC. This translates into CASSTPGLAANEQFF.

This sequence joins TRBV19 and TRBJ2-1, with 10 bases identical to TRBD2. Germline V gives CDR1 LNHDA, CDR2 SQIVND (reference sequence). V lost 7 bases and J lost 3; bases outside the gene matches: 6. The CDR3 has 15 amino acids. The CDR3 sequence is CASIEGTSVYNEQFF. In DNA form, the CDR3 reads TGTGCCAGTATCGAGGGGACTAGCGTCTACAATGAGCAGTTCTTC. Full variable domain (rest looked up from reference TRBV19 and TRBJ2-1): DGGITQSPKYLFRKEGQNVTLSCEQNLNHDAMYWYRQDPGQGLRLIYYSQIVNDFQKGDIAEGYSVSREKKESFPLTVTSAQKNPTAFYLCASIEGTSVYNEQFFGPGTRLTVL.

This clonotype was seen many times. This sequence joins TRBV2 and TRBJ2-7; 10 nucleotides align to TRBD1. CDR3 size: 15 residues. Germline trimming cut 8 bases from V and 2 bases from J; bases unmatched to any gene: 9. The germline V gene has CDR1 SNHLY and CDR2 FYNNEI. CDR3 in DNA: TGTGCCAGCCAAACCGGACAGGGGGTTACCTACGAGCAGTACTTC. Translating it yields CASQTGQGVTYEQYF.

This clonotype was recorded at least ten times. This chain joins TRBV28 and TRBJ2-7; 7 positions match TRBD2. CDR3 size: 17 residues. Germline-derived CDR1 and CDR2 are MDHEN and SYDVKM. V was pared by 6 bases and J by 3 bases, with 17 bases of the junction left unmatched. CDR3 in DNA: TGTGCCAGCAGCCACAACCCCGCTAGCGGTCTATACTACGAGCAGTACTTC. Protein product: CASSHNPASGLYYEQYF. The full variable domain, with the rest looked up from reference TRBV28 and TRBJ2-7, is DVKVTQSSRYLVKRTGEKVFLECVQDMDHENMFWYRQDPGLGLRLIYFSYDVKMKEKGDIPEGYSVSREKKERFSLILESASTNQTSMYLCASSHNPASGLYYEQYFGPGTRLTVT.

There are many counts of this clonotype. This sequence joins TRBV19 and TRBJ1-3; TRBD1 might be the D (5 bases). The germline V gene encodes CDR1 LNHDA and CDR2 SQIVND (reference sequence). The CDR3 totals 13 residues. Trimming shortened V by 8 bases and J by 5 bases, and 13 bases separated the two germline ends. CDR3 region: CASRDRGRNTIYF. In DNA form, the CDR3 reads TGTGCCAGTCGCGACAGAGGTAGAAACACCATATATTTT.

This clonotype was detected many times. The rearrangement links TRBV7-8 to TRBJ2-1; 10 bases line up with TRBD2. CDR1 and CDR2 from the germline V gene are SGHVS and FQNEAQ. The CDR3 loop spans 17 amino acids. J was trimmed by 4 bases and V by 3 bases; bases with no gene match: 9. The CDR3 region is CASSFASGSSRYNEQFF. The CDR3 nucleotides read TGTGCCAGCAGCTTCGCTAGCGGGAGTAGTCGGTACAATGAGCAGTTCTTC. The whole variable domain, filled in from reference TRBV7-8 and TRBJ2-1, reads GAGVSQSPRYKVAKRGQDVALRCDPISGHVSLFWYQQALGQGPEFLTYFQNEAQLDKSGLPSDRFFAERPEGSVSTLKIQRTQQEDSAVYLCASSFASGSSRYNEQFFGPGTRLTVL.

As concerns this clonotype: Compared with germline, one end of the junction differs, possibly owing to a read error. V gene TRBV29-1 combines with J gene TRBJ2-3, with D possibly being TRBD2 (7 bases). CDR3 length: 13 residues. CDR1 is SQVTM, CDR2 ANQGSEA, per germline. The CDR3 DNA is TGCAGCGTTGCGGGGGGCGGTACAGATACGCTGTATTTT. It translates to CSVAGGGTDTLYF.

The CDR3 DNA reads as TGTGCCAGCAGTTTAGGGGTTGGGGCCAACGTCCTGACTTTC. It yields the protein CASSLGVGANVLTF. V usage is TRBV12-3 or TRBV12-4 and J usage is TRBJ2-6; D is uncertain. The ends were cut back, 1 base at V and 3 bases at J, with 4 bases in the middle. CDR3 size: 14 residues.